This T cell receptor (beta chain) was identified during a study of blood T cell repertoires in COVID-19. Participant ages covered about 18 to 89 years across 24 US areas. Per the original data handling: From reference gene primer amplification, estimates of nucleated cell counts were derived. Sequenced by immunoSEQ multiplex PCR; TCRdb stores in-frame clones only, minus some. V and J calls and clone size come straight from that table; D and trimming were deduced from the DNA. This sample has roughly 200,000 clones, with about 83% found just once. The sequence was collected from a woman aged 30 to 39 who had recovered from COVID-19. The sequencing input was PBMCs or T cells enriched from blood (not recorded which).

As DNA, the CDR3 is TGTGCCATCAGTGACTCGAGAACCACGGGGGGTAATGAAAAACTGTTTTTT. Protein sequence: CAISDSRTTGGNEKLFF. The V gene is TRBV10-3, the J gene TRBJ1-4, with D possibly being TRBD1 (5 bases). Per germline, CDR1 ENHRY and CDR2 SYGVKD. CDR3 length equals 17 residues. V lost 3 bases to trimming and J lost 4 bases, with 18 bases between them.